A selection of T cell receptor beta chains follows, all from one sample in a study of blood T cells in healthy people across ages. TCRdb passed the 5' RACE reads through MiXCR, listing each CDR3 protein once. The sample lists 1.2 million to 1.5 million distinct CDR3 sequences, around 59% seen once, with about 6.3% in the top ten. The sample comprised blood. The receptors were sampled from a man aged 18 to 29 in good health. CDR3s include the opening cysteine and the closing phenylalanine or tryptophan. The order of the fields is J gene, V gene, clone size, D gene, CDR3 DNA, CDR3 protein. The D gene is left open where the match is weak. The size field is filled for only some rows; it gives once, few, many or a size class.

>TRBJ2-1|TRBV12-3/TRBV12-4|.|TRBD2
TGTGCCAGCAGTAGCCCTAAAGCGGGGGGTGTTGTGTATGAGCAGTTCTTC
CASSSPKAGGVVYEQFF
>TRBJ2-7|TRBV7-9|.|TRBD1
TGTGCCAGCAGCCCACCGGGACAGTTGAACGAGCAGTACTTC
CASSPPGQLNEQYF
>TRBJ2-7|TRBV7-2|.|.
TGTGCCAGCAGCTTAGCTGGCCTCGGCCCTTACGAGCAGTACTTC
CASSLAGLGPYEQYF
>TRBJ1-5|TRBV10-3|.|.
TGTGCCATCAGTGAAGGGGGATTGGGGAATCAGCCCCAGCATTTT
CAISEGGLGNQPQHF
>TRBJ1-2|TRBV30|.|.
TGTGCCTGGAGGAACGACAGGTTTTATGGCTACACCTTC
CAWRNDRFYGYTF
>TRBJ2-1|TRBV9|.|TRBD2
TGTGCCAGCAGCCCCCGACTAGCGAACGACGGGCAGTTCTTC
CASSPRLANDGQFF
>TRBJ2-7|TRBV27|.|.
TGTGCCAGCAGTTGGGCAGTTACCTACGAGCAGTACTTC
CASSWAVTYEQYF
>TRBJ2-2|TRBV19|.|.
TGTGCCGGAAGTCCGGGACAAGGGACCGGGGAGCTGTTTTTT
CAGSPGQGTGELFF
>TRBJ1-5|TRBV4-3|.|.
TGCGCCAGCAGCCAAGCAGCGGGGTTTCAGCCCCAGCATTTT
CASSQAAGFQPQHF
>TRBJ1-2|TRBV5-5|few|TRBD1
TGTGCCAGCAGCGACTCGGACAGGGCAAACTATGGCTACACCTTC
CASSDSDRANYGYTF
>TRBJ2-7|TRBV18|once|.
.
CASSLWEPGLAGGHSYEQYF
>TRBJ1-5|TRBV28|.|.
TGTGCCAGCAGTTTAGGTAGGGTCGGGCCCCAGCATTTT
CASSLGRVGPQHF
>TRBJ2-7|TRBV6-5|.|TRBD2
TGTGCCAGCAGGGGGGGAGCGGGATACTACGAGCAGTACTTC
CASRGGAGYYEQYF
>TRBJ2-5|TRBV10-3|.|.
TGTGCCATCAAGAACGGGTACAATGAGCAGTACTTC
CAIKNGYNEQYF
>TRBJ1-2|TRBV20-1|.|TRBD1
TGCAGTGCTAGTCGACAGGGGCGTAACTATGGCTACACCTTC
CSASRQGRNYGYTF
>TRBJ1-1|TRBV7-9|.|.
TGTGCCAGCAGCTTAGTCGCCCGAAACACTGAAGCTTTCTTT
CASSLVARNTEAFF
>TRBJ1-2|TRBV13|.|.
TGTGCCAGCAGCTTCAGGACGGACGGTGGCTACACCTTC
CASSFRTDGGYTF
>TRBJ2-7|TRBV27|.|TRBD2
TGTGCCAGCAGTTTAACCCGGACTAGCGGGAGCCCGACCTACGAGCAGTACTTC
CASSLTRTSGSPTYEQYF
>TRBJ2-3|TRBV20-1|.|TRBD2
TGCAGTGCTCCTGCCAAGCGGGGGGTAACAGATACGCAGTATTTT
CSAPAKRGVTDTQYF
>TRBJ1-1|TRBV12-3/TRBV12-4|.|.
TGTGCCAGCAGTTCGACGGTCACTGAAGCTTTCTTT
CASSSTVTEAFF
>TRBJ1-1|TRBV4-3|.|.
TGCGCCAGCAGCCAAGTCCAGGGTTACACTGAAGCTTTCTTT
CASSQVQGYTEAFF
>TRBJ2-7|TRBV15|.|.
TGTGCCACCAGCAGAGATAGGGGCCCGACTGCCTACGAGCAGTACTTC
CATSRDRGPTAYEQYF